The 28 T cell receptor beta chains below come from one sample, sequenced in a study of T cells in Graves' hyperthyroidism and ophthalmopathy. RNA transcripts provided the source from which TCR beta CDR3 regions were amplified. RT-PCR in the first round (using the HTBI primer set) targeted the TCR CDR3. TCRdb re-analysed the multiplex PCR reads in MiXCR, keeping a single row per CDR3 protein. This table has hundreds of thousands of distinct CDR3 sequences, roughly 14% appearing once. Material for sequencing was blood. Source of these receptors: a woman between 35 and 50 years old with Graves' ophthalmopathy.

This clonotype was seen repeatedly, ten times or more. V and J are TRBV11-2 and TRBJ2-7; weak D call: TRBD1 (6 bases). The CDR3 is 14 amino acids. V shed 4 bases and J shed 2 bases, with 12 bases lying between them. Germline-derived CDR1 and CDR2 are SGHAT and FQNNGV. As DNA, the CDR3 is TGTGCCAGCAGCTCTCGGGACACAGCCTACGAGCAGTACTTC. Residues: CASSSRDTAYEQYF.

The table lists this clonotype with many counts. V and J are TRBV27 and TRBJ1-5; TRBD1 is a possible D gene (6 bases). Germline CDR1 is MNHEY and CDR2 is SMNVEV (reference sequence). There are 17 residues in the CDR3. Trimming left V 2 bases short and J 7 bases short, with 21 bases between. The CDR3 is CASSLISGVRGGQPQHF. The CDR3, as DNA: TGTGCCAGCAGTTTAATTTCCGGTGTCAGGGGAGGACAGCCCCAGCATTTT.

This clonotype showed up just a few times. The V call is TRBV7-9, the J call TRBJ2-5; TRBD2 matches 9 bases. Trimming cost V 3 bases and J 5 bases; bases outside gene matches: 16. CDR3 length: 18 amino acids. Germline values: CDR1 SEHNR, CDR2 FQNEAQ (reference sequence). The CDR3 is CASSFRARLAGAWETQYF. Written as DNA, the CDR3 is TGTGCCAGCAGCTTTCGGGCGCGGTTAGCGGGAGCGTGGGAGACCCAGTACTTC.

The table lists this clonotype with many counts. The chain couples TRBV6-5 to TRBJ1-1, with 8 bases aligning to TRBD1. This CDR3 has 15 amino acids. CDR1 MNHEY and CDR2 SVGAGI come from the germline V gene. Trimming at V came to 7 bases and at J to 0 bases, leaving 7 bases not matched to a gene. This chain's CDR3 is CASIPRQGMNTEAFF. The CDR3 nucleotides are TGTGCCAGCATACCTAGACAGGGGATGAACACTGAAGCTTTCTTT.

This clonotype was recorded at least ten times. The V and J genes are TRBV4-3 and TRBJ1-3; no clear D gene. Per germline, CDR1 LGHNA and CDR2 YSLEER. This CDR3 has 16 residues. V was clipped by 2 bases and J by 2 bases, with 13 bases between them. For the CDR3, the DNA is TGCGCCAGCAGCCAACTTCTTGACACAGCTGGAAACACCATATATTTT. Its translation is CASSQLLDTAGNTIYF.

At least ten counts were recorded for this clonotype. The rearrangement links TRBV20-1 to TRBJ2-5; TRBD2 might be the D (7 bases). CDR3 size: 13 residues. Trimming cost V 5 bases and J 9 bases, with 19 bases left between them. Germline V gives CDR1 DFQATT, CDR2 SNEGSKA (reference sequence). CDR3 region: CSAVNSGDMAQYF. CDR3 DNA: TGCAGTGCTGTAAACAGCGGGGACATGGCCCAGTACTTC.

This clonotype was recorded many times. The CDR3 sequence: CSAAGTGASSYEQYF. The DNA of the CDR3 is TGCAGTGCGGCGGGGACAGGGGCTAGCTCCTACGAGCAGTACTTC. The chain uses TRBV20-1 and TRBJ2-7; the match to TRBD1 covers 10 bases. The V and J ends lost 6 bases and 0 bases, in that order; junction bases with no gene match: 8. The CDR3 runs to 15 residues. In germline, CDR1 is DFQATT, CDR2 SNEGSKA (reference sequence).

This clonotype showed up just a few times. The chain joins TRBV11-2 to TRBJ2-5; a weak D match, TRBD1 (5 bases). V lost 5 bases and J lost 2, with 12 bases in between. The CDR3 sequence is 14 residues long. The V gene's germline CDR1 is SGHAT and CDR2 FQNNGV. CDR3 protein: CASSPRQNQETQYF. CDR3 sequence (DNA): TGTGCCAGCAGCCCCCGACAGAATCAAGAGACCCAGTACTTC.

This clonotype showed up many times. This chain connects TRBV7-8 to TRBJ1-1; 8 nucleotides align to TRBD1. CDR3 size: 17 residues. After removal of 4 bases from V and 0 bases from J, the junction contained 10 bases not matched to a gene. Germline-derived CDR1 and CDR2 are SGHVS and FQNEAQ. The CDR3 spells CASSSLTGEMMNTEAFF. Written as DNA, the CDR3 is TGTGCCAGCAGCTCCCTGACAGGGGAAATGATGAACACTGAAGCTTTCTTT.

The chain joins TRBV11-1 to TRBJ1-1, with 10 bases aligning to TRBD1. This CDR3 contains 17 residues. J lost 0 bases, V lost 1 base, and 5 bases had no gene match. Germline V gene sequence: CDR1 SGHAT, CDR2 FQDESV (reference sequence). In nucleotides, the CDR3 is TGTGCCAGCAGCTTAGTGGGGACAGGGGACATGAACACTGAAGCTTTCTTT. Residues: CASSLVGTGDMNTEAFF. The full variable domain, completed using reference TRBV11-1 and TRBJ1-1, is EAEVAQSPRYKITEKSQAVAFWCDPISGHATLYWYRQILGQGPELLVQFQDESVVDDSQLPKDRFSAERLKGVDSTLKIQPAELGDSAMYLCASSLVGTGDMNTEAFFGQGTRLTVV.

The table lists this clonotype with many counts. The chain couples TRBV18 to TRBJ1-1, with D possibly matching TRBD1 (5 bases). Trimming stripped 3 bases from V and 7 bases from J, with 9 bases between. The length of the CDR3 is 12 residues. CDR1 is KGHSH, CDR2 LQKENI, per germline. In nucleotides, the CDR3 is TGTGCCAGCTCACCCAGGACACGTGAAGCTTTCTTT. Translation gives CASSPRTREAFF.

The CDR3 nucleotides read TGTGCCAGCAGCGACGGGACAAAAGAGACCCAGTACTTC. Translated: CASSDGTKETQYF. The gene calls are TRBV9 and TRBJ2-5, with D possibly being TRBD1 (6 bases). The CDR3 contains 13 residues. Trimming stripped 3 bases from V and 3 bases from J, with 9 bases between. The germline gives CDR1 SGDLS, CDR2 YYNGEE.

This clonotype came up many times. The chain employs TRBV28 and TRBJ2-7, with 7 bases aligning to TRBD1. The CDR3 length is 14 residues. The V gene's germline CDR1 is MDHEN and CDR2 SYDVKM. The J segment lost 4 bases and the V segment lost 5 bases, leaving 8 bases of the junction unmatched. The CDR3 bases are TGTGCCAGCAGTACCTCCGGACAGGCGTACGAGCAGTACTTC. As protein: CASSTSGQAYEQYF.

In its sample, this clonotype was seen many times. V is TRBV6-5 and J is TRBJ1-3; D not certain. The CDR3 has 14 residues. V lost 4 bases to trimming and J lost 0 bases, with 7 bases between them. CDR1 is MNHEY, CDR2 SVGAGI, per germline. The chain's CDR3 is CASSSSGSGNTIYF. As DNA, the CDR3 is TGTGCCAGCAGTTCTTCCGGCTCTGGAAACACCATATATTTT.

This clonotype was seen at least ten times. The rearrangement joins TRBV11-2 to TRBJ2-7; weak D call: TRBD1 (7 bases). The CDR3 runs to 13 residues. V was cut by 5 bases and J by 3 bases, with 11 bases left in between. The germline CDR1 and CDR2 sequences are SGHAT and FQNNGV. Here the CDR3 reads CASSTGDFYEQYF. In DNA form, the CDR3 reads TGTGCCAGCAGCACAGGGGACTTCTACGAGCAGTACTTC.

This clonotype was found many times. This chain joins TRBV3-1 and TRBJ1-2; D is unclear. The CDR3 totals 14 residues. V was clipped by 0 bases and J by 8 bases, with 13 bases between them. The V gene's germline CDR1 is LGHDT and CDR2 YNNKEL (reference sequence). The CDR3 is CASSQDLGVRGYTF. The CDR3 bases are TGTGCCAGCAGCCAAGATCTCGGGGTGCGAGGCTACACCTTC.

This clonotype was seen at least ten times. The chain is built from TRBV28 and TRBJ2-5; D gene ambiguous. CDR3 length: 13 amino acids. Looked up from germline, CDR1 is MDHEN and CDR2 is SYDVKM. V lost 9 bases and J lost 5, with 16 bases in between. This CDR3 reads CASSRRLDETQYF. As DNA, the CDR3 is TGTGCCAGTTCGCGCCGGCTAGATGAGACCCAGTACTTC.

This clonotype was picked up many times. This chain connects TRBV27 to TRBJ2-7; D call uncertain. The V gene lost 6 bases and the J gene lost 2 bases, with 14 bases spanning the gap. Germline CDR1 MNHEY, CDR2 SMNVEV (reference sequence). The CDR3 is 14 amino acids. The CDR3 here is CASRHTDTTYEQYF. For the CDR3, the DNA is TGTGCCAGCAGACATACCGACACGACCTACGAGCAGTACTTC.

This clonotype was observed many times. CDR3 DNA sequence: TGTGCCAGCAGCTTAGGGCAGGTTTTCGCCTACGAGCAGTACTTC. Encoded protein: CASSLGQVFAYEQYF. The chain links TRBV7-2 to TRBJ2-7; D is unclear. Germline loops: CDR1 SGHTA, CDR2 FQGNSA. This CDR3 contains 15 residues. The ends were cut back, 1 base at V and 2 bases at J, with 12 bases in the middle.

V gene TRBV7-2 combines with J gene TRBJ2-2; 7 bases match TRBD2. The V segment lost 5 bases and the J segment 7 bases; nucleotides outside the gene matches: 7. Germline CDR1 is SGHTA and CDR2 is FQGNSA. The CDR3 is 14 residues long. CDR3 sequence: CASSPSLAVGELFF. The CDR3 nucleotides read TGTGCCAGCAGCCCAAGTCTAGCGGTCGGGGAGCTGTTTTTT.

About this clonotype: A much larger clone is a single base away; this may be a read error. This chain connects TRBV4-3 to TRBJ1-2; tentative D call: TRBD1 (6 bases). The CDR3 length is 14 residues. Germline V gene lookup returns CDR1 LGHNA and CDR2 YSLEER. The CDR3 sequence: CASSQSGANCGYTF. The DNA for the CDR3 is TGCGCCAGCAGCCAATCGGGGGCTAACTGTGGCTACACCTTC.

The chain links TRBV12-5 to TRBJ1-2; D not resolved. The germline V and J ends were trimmed by 2 bases and 1 base, with 8 bases remaining between them. CDR3 length equals 14 residues. Germline V lookup: CDR1 LGHNT, CDR2 FRNRAP. CDR3 in DNA: TGTGCTAGTGGTTTGTTCGACAATAACTATGGCTACACCTTC. Translating gives CASGLFDNNYGYTF.

This clonotype came up a few times. The V gene is TRBV7-8, the J gene TRBJ2-2; 11 nucleotides line up with TRBD1. The CDR3 spans 16 residues. J lost 4 bases, V lost 1 base, and 2 bases had no gene match. Germline CDR1 SGHVS, CDR2 FQNEAQ. This CDR3 is CASSLGTGGPTGELFF. CDR3 coding DNA: TGTGCCAGCAGCTTAGGGACAGGGGGCCCCACCGGGGAGCTGTTTTTT.

This clonotype was counted many times. CDR3 in DNA: TGTGCCTGGTCTCCCCTAAGTCATTTACACGAGCAGTACTTC. Translating it yields CAWSPLSHLHEQYF. This chain uses TRBV30 with TRBJ2-7; D is ambiguous. Germline loops: CDR1 GTSNPN, CDR2 SVGIG (reference sequence). This CDR3 region has 14 residues. Trimming shortened V by 5 bases and J by 5 bases, and 19 bases separated the two germline ends.

J is TRBJ2-2 and V is TRBV7-8; TRBD2 is a possible D gene (6 bases). This CDR3 has 15 amino acids. Trimming pared 2 bases from V and 6 bases from J, leaving 13 bases between. The germline CDR1 and CDR2 sequences are SGHVS and FQNEAQ. In DNA form, the CDR3 reads TGTGCCAGCAGCTTATGGGGGGATTTCTCCGGGGAGCTGTTTTTT. Translated, it gives CASSLWGDFSGELFF.

The chain joins TRBV6-1 to TRBJ2-7, with TRBD1 matching 10 bases. Germline CDR1 and CDR2: MNHNS and SASEGT. J lost 2 bases, V lost 6 bases, and 7 bases had no gene match. The CDR3 sequence is 15 residues long. The DNA of the CDR3 is TGTGCCAGCAGCCACAAGGGACAGGGGCCCTACGAGCAGTACTTC. Translating gives CASSHKGQGPYEQYF.

This clonotype was detected ten times or more. This chain joins TRBV19 and TRBJ1-2; no clear D. The length of the CDR3 is 11 residues. Germline V lookup: CDR1 LNHDA, CDR2 SQIVND (reference sequence). Trimming shortened V by 9 bases and J by 6 bases, and 11 bases separated the two germline ends. The CDR3 here is CASEDGDGYTF. CDR3 coding DNA: TGTGCCAGCGAGGACGGAGATGGCTACACCTTC.

This chain links TRBV12-3 or TRBV12-4 with TRBJ1-1; D is ambiguous. V was trimmed by 5 bases and J by 6 bases, leaving 13 bases between them. The CDR3 consists of 13 residues. The CDR3 nucleotides are TGTGCCAGCAGTCCCACCGGCGGGGCTGAAGCTTTCTTT. It codes for CASSPTGGAEAFF.